A single sample is the source of the 5 T cell receptor beta chains below, sequenced in a study of patients and donors after allogeneic stem cell transplantation. TCRdb processed the RT-PCR reads anew with MiXCR; each CDR3 protein has one entry. The table has over 400,000 distinct CDR3 sequences, under 20% seen once. The sample taken for sequencing was blood, either unsorted or a sorted T cell fraction (not recorded which). These receptors all stem from a human donor who was either an allogeneic HSCT recipient or a stem cell or donor lymphocyte infusion donor (not recorded which). It is not recorded whose cells these are; they may come from a transplant donor.

This chain joins TRBV11-2 and TRBJ2-3; TRBD2 aligns across 7 bases. The CDR3 has 17 residues. The germline V gene has CDR1 SGHAT and CDR2 FQNNGV. J gave up 3 bases and V 1 base, and 10 bases lay outside the gene matches. CDR3 sequence (DNA): TGTGCCAGCAGCTTAGTTGGGCGGCTAGCGGCAACAGATACGCAGTATTTT. This sequence encodes CASSLVGRLAATDTQYF.

This clonotype was picked up a small number of times. The rearrangement uses TRBV20-1 and TRBJ2-7; TRBD2 matches 10 bases. The V gene's germline CDR1 is DFQATT and CDR2 SNEGSKA (reference sequence). The J segment lost 3 bases and the V segment lost 0 bases, leaving 8 bases of the junction unmatched. This CDR3 comprises 16 residues. The chain's CDR3 is CSARDLRTSGYYEQYF. The CDR3 DNA is TGCAGTGCTAGAGATTTAAGGACTAGCGGATACTACGAGCAGTACTTC.

V gene TRBV3-1 combines with J gene TRBJ1-1, with D possibly TRBD1 on 5 matching bases. Trimming pared 1 base from V and 5 bases from J, leaving 14 bases between. The CDR3 consists of 15 residues. Per germline, CDR1 LGHDT and CDR2 YNNKEL (reference sequence). The chain's CDR3 is CASSQGVAGRTEAFF. In DNA, the CDR3 is TGTGCCAGCAGCCAAGGTGTCGCAGGGAGGACTGAAGCTTTCTTT.

This chain links TRBV15 with TRBJ2-1; 8 bases align to TRBD2. Trimming removed 2 bases from V and 8 bases from J; junction bases left unmatched: 8. The CDR3 is made up of 15 amino acids. CDR1 and CDR2 (germline): LNHNV, YYDKDF (reference sequence). The CDR3 here is CATSRQTGTSYEQFF. CDR3 in DNA: TGTGCCACCAGCAGACAAACCGGGACTAGTTATGAGCAGTTCTTC. Looking up the rest from reference TRBV15 and TRBJ2-1 gives the full variable domain: DAMVIQNPRYQVTQFGKPVTLSCSQTLNHNVMYWYQQKSSQAPKLLFHYYDKDFNNEADTPDNFQSRRPNTSFCFLDIRSPGLGDTAMYLCATSRQTGTSYEQFFGPGTRLTVL.

The CDR3 sequence: CSARDLGVMNTEAFF. The CDR3 nucleotides read TGCAGTGCTAGAGATCTTGGAGTGATGAACACTGAAGCTTTCTTT. The V call is TRBV20-1, the J call TRBJ1-1, with D hard to call. Germline assignment: CDR1 DFQATT and CDR2 SNEGSKA (reference sequence). This CDR3 spans 15 amino acids. V was shortened by 0 bases and J by 0 bases, with 11 bases between the two germline ends.